These 18 T cell receptor beta chains were all obtained from the same sample, sequenced in a study of T-cell reconstitution after alpha-beta-depleted transplantation in children. Preparing the TCRbeta library involved the use of unique molecular identifiers. Using its own MiXCR run on the PCR reads, TCRdb lists one record per CDR3 protein. The sample lists about 980,000 distinct CDR3 sequences, around 30% occurring once. The sequencing here drew on PBMCs, mostly from graft donor cells, taken 360 days after TCRalphabeta/CD19-depleted stem cell transplant. These TCRs come from a boy under two years old who had a stem cell transplant for SCID, so the T cells may come from the graft donor.

The chain recombines TRBV5-1 with TRBJ1-4; maybe TRBD1 (5 bases). V lost 4 bases and J 4 bases, leaving 14 bases between the germline ends. This CDR3 contains 15 residues. Germline loops: CDR1 SGHRS, CDR2 YFSETQ. This CDR3 reads CASSRDSLLNEKLFF. CDR3 bases: TGCGCCAGCAGCCGGGACTCCCTTCTTAATGAAAAACTGTTTTTT.

This clonotype was seen only a few times. The chain couples TRBV30 to TRBJ2-7; possibly TRBD1 for D (6 bases). Trimming cost V 3 bases and J 3 bases, with 12 bases left between them. Germline V CDR1 and CDR2: GTSNPN, SVGIG (reference sequence). The CDR3 loop spans 13 amino acids. CDR3: CAWSPGDIYEQYF. The CDR3 nucleotides are TGTGCCTGGAGCCCAGGGGACATCTACGAGCAGTACTTC. Full variable domain (missing parts from reference TRBV30 and TRBJ2-7): SQTIHQWPATLVQPVGSPLSLECTVEGTSNPNLYWYRQAAGRGLQLLFYSVGIGQISSEVPQNLSASRPQDRQFILSSKKLLLSDSGFYLCAWSPGDIYEQYFGPGTRLTVT.

The CDR3 DNA is TGCGCCAGCAGCCAAGTACTAGCGGGGGGATGTGGCAAAAACATTCAGTACTTC. Protein sequence: CASSQVLAGGCGKNIQYF. This chain uses TRBV4-3 with TRBJ2-4; 12 bases are a match to TRBD2. Germline CDR1 LGHNA, CDR2 YSLEER. Losses at the gene ends were 1 base for V and 3 bases for J; bases not matched to a gene: 7. CDR3 size: 18 residues.

J is TRBJ2-3 and V is TRBV11-2; the match to TRBD2 covers 12 bases. The CDR3 contains 18 residues. Germline values: CDR1 SGHAT, CDR2 FQNNGV. The V gene end was trimmed by 1 base and the J gene end by 3 bases; junction bases not matched to a gene: 8. The CDR3 DNA follows: TGTGCCAGCAGCTTAGGCCCTAGCGGGGGGGCCGTGACAGATACGCAGTATTTT. Amino acids: CASSLGPSGGAVTDTQYF.

Only a few counts were recorded for this clonotype. The chain combines TRBV6-1 with TRBJ2-7; 9 bases align to TRBD1. Germline V lookup: CDR1 MNHNS, CDR2 SASEGT. With V trimmed by 5 bases and J by 5 bases, 7 bases remained unmatched. The CDR3 is 14 residues long. The CDR3 region has the DNA TGTGCCAGCAGTCCAACAACAGGGGGCAACGAGCAGTACTTC. Translating it yields CASSPTTGGNEQYF.

The chain carries TRBV9 and TRBJ2-5; 12 positions match TRBD2. From germline, CDR1 is SGDLS and CDR2 YYNGEE. CDR3 size: 16 residues. V gave up 3 bases and J gave up 2 bases; unmatched junction bases: 5. The CDR3 DNA reads TGTGCCAGCAGCGCGGCTAGCGGGGGGGTACAAGAGACCCAGTACTTC. This translates into CASSAASGGVQETQYF.

This chain connects TRBV12-3 or TRBV12-4 to TRBJ2-3, with unresolved D. The V end lost 3 bases, the J end lost 1 base, and 11 bases lay between the germline ends. This CDR3 comprises 15 residues. CDR3 in DNA: TGTGCCAGCAGTTTTGGCGGACCCGGCACAGATACGCAGTATTTT. Residues: CASSFGGPGTDTQYF.

This clonotype was observed a few times. V and J are TRBV20-1 and TRBJ2-7; 9 nucleotides agree with TRBD1. This CDR3 region has 11 residues. The V segment lost 5 bases and the J segment 6 bases; nucleotides outside the gene matches: 2. Germline lookup yields CDR1 DFQATT and CDR2 SNEGSKA (reference sequence). The CDR3 protein is CSASQGAEQYF. CDR3 coding DNA: TGCAGTGCTTCACAGGGGGCCGAGCAGTACTTC.

This clonotype has more than one count but fewer than ten. J is TRBJ1-1 and V is TRBV5-1; D ambiguous. Germline V gene lookup returns CDR1 SGHRS and CDR2 YFSETQ. V was cut by 2 bases and J by 8 bases, with 13 bases left in between. CDR3 length: 13 residues. The CDR3, as DNA: TGCGCCAGCAGCTTACAACCCTTAAGGGAAGCTTTCTTT. Amino acid sequence: CASSLQPLREAFF. The full variable domain, in which reference TRBV5-1 and TRBJ1-1 provide the parts outside the CDR3, is KAGVTQTPRYLIKTRGQQVTLSCSPISGHRSVSWYQQTPGQGLQFLFEYFSETQRNKGNFPGRFSGRQFSNSRSEMNVSTLELGDSALYLCASSLQPLREAFFGQGTRLTVV.

In this sample, this clonotype turned up a few times. This rearrangement joins TRBV4-2 to TRBJ1-1, with 7 bases aligning to TRBD1. This CDR3 region has 15 residues. V was clipped by 2 bases and J by 1 base; unmatched bases: 4. Germline V CDR1 and CDR2: LGHNA, YNFKEQ. The CDR3 loop reads CASSQRDSSNTEAFF. CDR3 nucleotide sequence: TGTGCCAGCAGCCAACGGGACAGTTCGAACACTGAAGCTTTCTTT.

V and J are TRBV7-9 and TRBJ2-5, with a possible D match to TRBD2 (5 bases). V gave up 5 bases and J gave up 3 bases, with 16 bases separating them. From germline, CDR1 is SEHNR and CDR2 FQNEAQ (reference sequence). The CDR3 has 15 amino acids. The CDR3: CASSPAVRVKETQYF. DNA for the CDR3: TGTGCCAGCAGCCCCGCGGTGAGGGTTAAAGAGACCCAGTACTTC.

The chain is built from TRBV5-1 and TRBJ2-5; D is undetermined. Trimming took 0 bases from V and 7 from J, leaving 13 bases between them. CDR1 and CDR2 from the germline V gene are SGHRS and YFSETQ. The CDR3 is 14 residues long. CDR3 bases: TGCGCCAGCAGCTTGGTCGGACGCGTGGTGACCCAGTACTTC. This encodes CASSLVGRVVTQYF. Full variable domain (missing parts from reference TRBV5-1 and TRBJ2-5): KAGVTQTPRYLIKTRGQQVTLSCSPISGHRSVSWYQQTPGQGLQFLFEYFSETQRNKGNFPGRFSGRQFSNSRSEMNVSTLELGDSALYLCASSLVGRVVTQYFGPGTRLLVL.

This chain connects TRBV20-1 to TRBJ2-7; TRBD1 matches 11 bases. J gave up 5 bases and V 1 base, and 7 bases lay outside the gene matches. Germline CDR1 reads DFQATT; CDR2 reads SNEGSKA (reference sequence). The CDR3 length is 15 residues. For the CDR3, the DNA is TGCAGTGCTAGAGGCCCCGGGACAGGGGGTGACGAGCAGTACTTC. Its translation: CSARGPGTGGDEQYF.

This clonotype came up a few times. The chain links TRBV15 to TRBJ1-1; no reliable D call. The CDR3 sequence is 10 residues long. The germline gives CDR1 LNHNV, CDR2 YYDKDF (reference sequence). The germline V and J ends were trimmed by 5 bases and 7 bases, with 5 bases remaining between them. In nucleotides, the CDR3 is TGTGCCACCAGCCGCGTTGAAGCTTTCTTT. This codes for CATSRVEAFF.

V is TRBV7-9 and J is TRBJ2-6; TRBD1 is a possible D gene (5 bases). The CDR3 has 15 amino acids. Germline V lookup: CDR1 SEHNR, CDR2 FQNEAQ (reference sequence). Between the trimmed V and J ends, which lost 0 bases and 2 bases, there was a span of 5 bases. The CDR3 coding sequence is TGTGCCAGCAGCTTAGCCAGGGCTGGGGCCAACGTCCTGACTTTC. Encoded protein: CASSLARAGANVLTF.

The chain employs TRBV7-8 and TRBJ1-1; a weak D match, TRBD1 (6 bases). The CDR3 totals 17 residues. The V end was cut by 1 base, the J end by 1 base, with 16 bases between. Germline CDR1 SGHVS, CDR2 FQNEAQ. In DNA form, the CDR3 reads TGTGCCAGCAGCTTAGTCGGTATCGGGGGGGCGAACACTGAAGCTTTCTTT. This translates into CASSLVGIGGANTEAFF.

This clonotype has only a few counts. This chain joins TRBV10-3 and TRBJ2-1, with D perhaps TRBD1 (6 bases). V lost 4 bases to trimming and J lost 6 bases, with 13 bases between them. The CDR3 covers 14 residues. CDR1 ENHRY and CDR2 SYGVKD come from the germline V gene. The CDR3 here is CAISGGQGSNEQFF. CDR3 DNA: TGTGCCATCAGTGGGGGGCAGGGGAGCAATGAGCAGTTCTTC.

The chain links TRBV5-6 to TRBJ2-5, with 10 bases matching TRBD2. The V gene's germline CDR1 is SGHDT and CDR2 YYEEEE. Trimming took 1 base from V and 0 from J; bases not matched to a gene: 12. The CDR3 totals 19 residues. CDR3 loop: CASSLTASGGPLYQETQYF. For the CDR3, the DNA is TGTGCCAGCAGCTTGACGGCTAGCGGGGGCCCCTTGTACCAAGAGACCCAGTACTTC.